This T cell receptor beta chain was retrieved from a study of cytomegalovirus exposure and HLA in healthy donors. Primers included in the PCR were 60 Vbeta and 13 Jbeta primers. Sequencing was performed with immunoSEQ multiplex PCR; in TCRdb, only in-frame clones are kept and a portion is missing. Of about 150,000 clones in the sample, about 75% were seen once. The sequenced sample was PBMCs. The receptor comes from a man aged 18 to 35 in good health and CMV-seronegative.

The CDR3 nucleotides are TGTGCCAGCAGCCCCCTGTTGAGGGGGACCCAAGGGGCCAACGTCCTGACTTTC. It specifies CASSPLLRGTQGANVLTF. V is TRBV5-8 and J is TRBJ2-6, with D perhaps TRBD1 (6 bases). The CDR3 spans 18 residues. The V and J ends lost 4 bases and 4 bases respectively, with 21 bases between them. Looked up from germline, CDR1 is SGHTS and CDR2 is YDEGEE. Drawing the rest from reference TRBV5-8 and TRBJ2-6, the complete variable domain is EAGVTQSPTHLIKTRGQQATLRCSPISGHTSVYWYQQALGLGLQFLLWYDEGEERNRGNFPPRFSGRQFPNYSSELNVNALELEDSALYLCASSPLLRGTQGANVLTFGAGSRLTVL.